This T cell receptor beta chain was captured in a study of CD8 T cells in Susac syndrome. A quantity of roughly 0.5 to 1 ug RNA underwent reverse transcription using random hexamers. MiXCR, run by TCRdb on the immunoSEQ multiplex PCR reads, gives a single entry per CDR3 protein. The table records a few hundred thousand distinct CDR3 sequences, 70% to 90% of them present only once. Sequencing of TCR beta drew on CD8+ and CD4+ T cells from blood. Negative magnetic isolation gave CD8+ and CD4+ cells; FACS enriched CD8+ TEMRA. The CDR3 totals 17 residues. Trimming took off 5 bases at V and 0 bases at J, with 16 bases between the two ends. Germline V gives CDR1 KGHSH, CDR2 LQKENI. Points on this clonotype: The antigen is undetermined.

Study-wide results and limits: That the number of individuals in its TCR sequencing and HLA analysis was relatively small was acknowledged by the study.

The sample consisted of CD8+ T cells from PBMCs. The sequence derives from a human donor with multiple sclerosis. This sequence joins TRBV18 and TRBJ1-4; no clear D. CDR3 protein: CASSTGNSLATNEKLFF. DNA for the CDR3: TGTGCCAGCTCAACCGGGAACAGCCTTGCAACTAATGAAAAACTGTTTTTT.